This T cell receptor beta chain was recorded in a study of molecular identifiers for immune sequencing clone quantification. Study-wide background: Within a replicate experiment, RNA obtained from either approximately 20,000 or 100,000 naive CD8 cells was divided into five aliquots, and four of those aliquots were then sequenced. Study-wide findings and caveats: Clones above 20 RNA copies held over 99% of effector molecules, under 1% in naive cells.

The CDR3 is made up of 15 amino acids. Germline V gives CDR1 MNHNS, CDR2 SASEGT. Unmatched junction bases numbered 6, after V lost 1 base and J lost 6 bases. Preparation of the bulk TCR libraries relied on previously described methods and listed TCR primers. TCRdb analysed the PCR reads with MiXCR anew, one entry per CDR3 protein. The sample lists 350,000 or so distinct CDR3 sequences, around a fifth occurring once. For this clonotype: Its antigen is unidentified.

In the sort, naive CD8 T cells were defined as CD8+CD4-CCR7+CD45RA+. The clonotype comes from a human donor in good health. Some libraries in this study had Jurkat cell RNA spiked in. Source material: naive CD8+ T cells from blood, with Jurkat cell RNA spiked in. As to subset: FACS-sorted CD8+CD4-CCR7+CD45RA+ naive T cells. The chain recombines TRBV6-1 with TRBJ1-5; 7 bases align to TRBD1. For the CDR3, the DNA is TGTGCCAGCAGTGAAGTCGACAGGGCAAGTCAGCCCCAGCATTTT. Protein: CASSEVDRASQPQHF.